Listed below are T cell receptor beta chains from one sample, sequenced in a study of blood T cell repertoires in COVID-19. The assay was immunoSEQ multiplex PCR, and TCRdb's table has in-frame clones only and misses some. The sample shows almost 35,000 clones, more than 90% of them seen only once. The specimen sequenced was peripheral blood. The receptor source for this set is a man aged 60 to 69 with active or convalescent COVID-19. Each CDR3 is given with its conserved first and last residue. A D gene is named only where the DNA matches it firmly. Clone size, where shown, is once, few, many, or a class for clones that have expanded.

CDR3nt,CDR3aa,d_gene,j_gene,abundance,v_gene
TGTGCCAGCAGTTTTGTCCCTCTTTCCGGGGAGCTGTTTTTT,CASSFVPLSGELFF,.,TRBJ2-2,.,TRBV27
TGTGCCAGCAGCACCTCCACCCCCCGACAGGGTAAGTACGAGCAGTACTTC,CASSTSTPRQGKYEQYF,TRBD1,TRBJ2-7,once,TRBV7-9
TGCGCCAGCAGCTTGGCCGGACAGGCGTCCCAGCCCCAGCATTTT,CASSLAGQASQPQHF,TRBD1,TRBJ1-5,.,TRBV5-1
TGTGCCTGGAGCAAACGAGGGGAAAAACTGTTTTTT,CAWSKRGEKLFF,.,TRBJ1-4,.,TRBV30
TGTGCCAGCAGCCAAGGCCGACAGGGGGCGTACCAGTTCTTC,CASSQGRQGAYQFF,TRBD1,TRBJ2-1,.,TRBV3-1/TRBV3-2
TGCGCCAGCAGTGAGTCTGGCGGCTATGGCTACACCTTC,CASSESGGYGYTF,.,TRBJ1-2,.,TRBV10-1
TGTGCCAGCAGTTCCAGGGCCCCCTACGAGCAGTACTTC,CASSSRAPYEQYF,.,TRBJ2-7,.,TRBV6-5
TGCGCCAGCAGCACGGAGGGCTCCTATAATTCACCCCTCCACTTT,CASSTEGSYNSPLHF,.,TRBJ1-6,.,TRBV5-1
TGTGCCAGTAGTCCGGGGACAGTTCCCGGAGCTTTCTTT,CASSPGTVPGAFF,TRBD1,TRBJ1-1,.,TRBV19
TGTGCCAGCAGTTTATTCAACCAAGAGACCCAGTACTTC,CASSLFNQETQYF,.,TRBJ2-5,.,TRBV27
TGTGCCATCACCCCCGTTCTGAGCTCCTACAATGAGCAGTTCTTC,CAITPVLSSYNEQFF,.,TRBJ2-1,.,TRBV10-3
TGCGCCAGCAGCTTGTGGGGACAGGAAAATCAGCCCCAGCATTTT,CASSLWGQENQPQHF,TRBD1,TRBJ1-5,few,TRBV5-1
TGTGCAAGTCGCTTAGCCAAACTAGCGGGGGGCCACAATGAGCAGTTCTTC,CASRLAKLAGGHNEQFF,.,TRBJ2-1,.,TRBV12-2
TGCGCCAGCAGCCAGGCGAACAGGGGCAGCAATCAGCCCCAGCATTTT,CASSQANRGSNQPQHF,TRBD1,TRBJ1-5,.,TRBV4-1
TGTGCCAGCAGCTTAGGGGACAGAGATAATGAGCAGTTCTTC,CASSLGDRDNEQFF,TRBD1,TRBJ2-1,.,TRBV7-6
TGTGCCAGCAGCTTGGCGACAGGGAGCAACTATGGCTACACCTTC,CASSLATGSNYGYTF,TRBD1,TRBJ1-2,.,TRBV11-2
TGTGCCTGGGGGACTGACCGAGATCAGCCCCAGCATTTT,CAWGTDRDQPQHF,.,TRBJ1-5,.,TRBV30
TGTGCCAGCAGCTCGACCTGGACAGGGGGCACTGAAGCTTTCTTT,CASSSTWTGGTEAFF,TRBD1,TRBJ1-1,once,TRBV11-2
TGCGCCAGCAGCGTAGGAGGGACTGAAGCTTTCTTT,CASSVGGTEAFF,.,TRBJ1-1,.,TRBV4-1
TGTGCCAGCAGCTTGGACAGTTCTAACTATGGCTACACCTTC,CASSLDSSNYGYTF,.,TRBJ1-2,.,TRBV5-7
TGTGCCAGCAGCGTAAGAACGCTCCGGGCTAACTATGGCTACACCTTC,CASSVRTLRANYGYTF,.,TRBJ1-2,.,TRBV9
TGTGCCAGCAGTTCGCTGGACAGATCATACTATGGCTACACCTTC,CASSSLDRSYYGYTF,.,TRBJ1-2,.,TRBV28
TGTGCCAGCAGTTTATTAGAGTCCCCTAAGCAGTACTTC,CASSLLESPKQYF,.,TRBJ2-7,few,TRBV27
TGCGCCAGCAGTGGCCAGAACAATGAGCAGTTCTTC,CASSGQNNEQFF,.,TRBJ2-1,.,TRBV10-2
TGCGCCAGCACAAAACTAGCGGGACCCTCAACCGGCAATGAGCAGTTCTTC,CASTKLAGPSTGNEQFF,TRBD2,TRBJ2-1,.,TRBV5-1
TGTGCCAGCAGCCTATTCCCCTCCGGGGAGGGCTATGGCTACACCTTC,CASSLFPSGEGYGYTF,.,TRBJ1-2,.,TRBV3-1/TRBV3-2
TGTGCCAGCAGCTACATAACAGGCGGGGTAACCGGGGAGCTGTTTTTT,CASSYITGGVTGELFF,.,TRBJ2-2,.,TRBV7-3
TGTGCCAGCAGCCGACTAGCCGGGGAGCTGTTTTTT,CASSRLAGELFF,.,TRBJ2-2,.,TRBV6-2/TRBV6-3